These 5 T cell receptor beta chains share one sample of origin, sequenced in a study of shared clonotypes between healthy human individuals. The table came from immunoSEQ multiplex PCR; TCRdb's copy has only in-frame clones and leaves some out. The sample lists 1.5 million to 1.9 million clones; 98% were seen once. Sequencing used naive CD4+ T cells sorted from blood. Subset defined: CD45RA+ positively selected. These receptors originate from a man aged 30-40 years in good health.

The gene calls are TRBV28 and TRBJ1-5, with D perhaps matching TRBD1 (5 bases). V gave up 10 bases and J gave up 3 bases, with 16 bases separating them. The CDR3 is 14 amino acids. Germline V gives CDR1 MDHEN, CDR2 SYDVKM. The CDR3 DNA reads as TGTGCCACCAATATGGACAATCTCAATCAGCCCCAGCATTTT. Amino acid sequence: CATNMDNLNQPQHF.

The chain has TRBV2 and TRBJ2-1; no clear D. This CDR3 comprises 11 residues. The V gene's germline CDR1 is SNHLY and CDR2 FYNNEI. The V gene lost 9 bases and the J gene lost 9 bases, with 12 bases spanning the gap. Here the CDR3 DNA reads TGTGCCAGGGGGTATATTGGTGAGCAGTTCTTC. It translates to CARGYIGEQFF.

The CDR3 sequence: CAWIPPAGSTEGETQYF. The DNA of the CDR3 is TGTGCCTGGATCCCCCCTGCGGGGAGTACGGAAGGAGAGACCCAGTACTTC. This chain links TRBV30 with TRBJ2-5, with D possibly matching TRBD2 (6 bases). The CDR3 is 17 residues long. The germline CDR1 and CDR2 sequences are GTSNPN and SVGIG (reference sequence). The germline V and J ends were trimmed by 4 bases and 4 bases, with 25 bases remaining between them.

The chain has TRBV5-1 and TRBJ2-5; tentatively, D is TRBD2 (6 bases). The CDR3 contains 13 residues. Trimming took 6 bases from V and 3 from J, leaving 12 bases between them. CDR1 is SGHRS and CDR2 is YFSETQ in the germline V gene. Written as DNA, the CDR3 is TGCGCCAGCACACCCACGGGGGAAGAGACCCAGTACTTC. It codes for CASTPTGEETQYF. The full variable domain, rest sourced from reference TRBV5-1 and TRBJ2-5, is KAGVTQTPRYLIKTRGQQVTLSCSPISGHRSVSWYQQTPGQGLQFLFEYFSETQRNKGNFPGRFSGRQFSNSRSEMNVSTLELGDSALYLCASTPTGEETQYFGPGTRLLVL.

The V gene is TRBV6-5, the J gene TRBJ2-7; 10 bases match TRBD1. The CDR3 runs 15 residues. Germline V gene lookup returns CDR1 MNHEY and CDR2 SVGAGI. J was trimmed by 6 bases and V by 6 bases; bases with no gene match: 11. CDR3 DNA: TGTGCCAGCAGAGAAACCGGGACAGGGGTAGGCGAGCAGTACTTC. Translating it yields CASRETGTGVGEQYF.